This paragraph reports one TCR beta chain. The record originates from a study of cytomegalovirus exposure and HLA in healthy donors. CDR3 length: 15 amino acids. The V gene end was trimmed by 5 bases and the J gene end by 6 bases; junction bases not matched to a gene: 10. Per germline, CDR1 SGHAT and CDR2 FQNNGV. It was with 60 Vbeta and 13 Jbeta primers that the PCR ran. Using immunoSEQ multiplex PCR, the repertoire was profiled, and TCRdb retains in-frame clones only, with some absent. The sample carries around 190,000 clones, roughly 77% recorded once. The chain links TRBV11-2 to TRBJ2-5, with TRBD1 identical over 9 bases. The receptor was derived from a man aged 30-40 years in good health and CMV-seropositive. Sequenced input: PBMCs. In nucleotides, the CDR3 is TGTGCCAGCAGCCCAACTCCGGGACAGGGACAGACCCAGTACTTC. Translating it yields CASSPTPGQGQTQYF.